This T cell receptor beta chain was found in a study of shared clonotypes between healthy human individuals. Study findings and constraints: Shared across a few donors were 4% to 5% of the naive CD4 clonotypes. Estimated richness values were generally larger in naive subsets than in memory subsets. Sorted-subset sequencing, rarefaction showed, was incomplete despite large depth.

Assay used: immunoSEQ multiplex PCR; TCRdb lists only in-frame clones, some missing. The sample has about 1.1 million clones; approximately 80% are singletons. In regard to this clone: The antigen remains unidentified.

A split of CD4+ cells into CD45RA+ naive and CD45RA-negative memory subsets was performed. This CDR3 has 13 amino acids. After removal of 7 bases from V and 5 bases from J, the junction contained 7 bases not matched to a gene. CDR1 is SNHLY, CDR2 FYNNEI, per germline. Material: memory CD4+ T cells from PBMCs. Subset: CD45RA-negative fraction. The clonotype was recovered from a man aged 18 to 30 in good health. Some clones in this sample may be carry-over from other donors' samples. V usage is TRBV2 and J usage is TRBJ2-5; TRBD2 aligns across 7 bases. CDR3 region: CASTTLRGETQYF. CDR3 nucleotides: TGTGCCAGCACCACCTTGCGGGGGGAGACCCAGTACTTC.